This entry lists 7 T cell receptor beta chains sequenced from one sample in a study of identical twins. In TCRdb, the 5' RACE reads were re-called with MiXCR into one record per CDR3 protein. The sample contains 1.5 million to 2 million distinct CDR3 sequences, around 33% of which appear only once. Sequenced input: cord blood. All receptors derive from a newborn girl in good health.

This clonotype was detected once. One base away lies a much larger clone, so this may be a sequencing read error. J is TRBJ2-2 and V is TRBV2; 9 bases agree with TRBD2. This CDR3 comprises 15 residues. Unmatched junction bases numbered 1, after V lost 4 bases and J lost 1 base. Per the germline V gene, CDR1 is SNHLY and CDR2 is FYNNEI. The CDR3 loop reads CASSVAGVNTGELFF. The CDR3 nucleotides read TGTGCCAGCAGTGTAGCGGGGGTGAACACCGGGGAGCTGTTTTTT. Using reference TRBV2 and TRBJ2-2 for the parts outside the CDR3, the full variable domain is EPEVTQTPSHQVTQMGQEVILRCVPISNHLYFYWYRQILGQKVEFLVSFYNNEISEKSEIFDDQFSVERPDGSNFTLKIRSTKLEDSAMYFCASSVAGVNTGELFFGEGSRLTVL.

CDR3 DNA: TGTGCCAGCAGAGCGACAACCTACAATGAGCAGTTCTTC. Its protein product is CASRATTYNEQFF. J is TRBJ2-1 and V is TRBV6-6, with unresolved D. CDR1 MNHNY and CDR2 SVGAGI come from the germline V gene (reference sequence). V lost 6 bases to trimming and J lost 2 bases, with 8 bases between them. The CDR3 covers 13 residues.

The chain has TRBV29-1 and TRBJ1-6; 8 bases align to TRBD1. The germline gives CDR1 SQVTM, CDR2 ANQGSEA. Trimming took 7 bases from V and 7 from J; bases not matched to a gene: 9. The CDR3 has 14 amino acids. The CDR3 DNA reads TGCAGCGCAAGGACAGGGCAGGCAAATTCACCCCTCCACTTT. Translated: CSARTGQANSPLHF.

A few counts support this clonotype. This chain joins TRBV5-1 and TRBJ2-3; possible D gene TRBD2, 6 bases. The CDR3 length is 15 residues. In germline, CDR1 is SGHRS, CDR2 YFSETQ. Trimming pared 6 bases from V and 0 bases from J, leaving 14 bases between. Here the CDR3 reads CASKRAPTSTDTQYF. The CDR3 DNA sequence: TGCGCCAGCAAGCGGGCCCCCACTAGCACAGATACGCAGTATTTT.

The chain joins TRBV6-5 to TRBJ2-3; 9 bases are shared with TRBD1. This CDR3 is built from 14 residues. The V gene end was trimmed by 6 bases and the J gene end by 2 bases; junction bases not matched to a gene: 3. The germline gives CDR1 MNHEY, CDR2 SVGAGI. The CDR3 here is CASRDRGITDTQYF. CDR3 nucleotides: TGTGCCAGCAGGGACAGGGGAATCACAGATACGCAGTATTTT.

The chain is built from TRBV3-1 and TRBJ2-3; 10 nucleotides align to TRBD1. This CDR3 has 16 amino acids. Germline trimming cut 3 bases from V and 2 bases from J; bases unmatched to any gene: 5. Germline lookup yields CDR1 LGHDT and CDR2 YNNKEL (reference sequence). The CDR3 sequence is CASSQPGTGVTDTQYF. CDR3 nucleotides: TGTGCCAGCAGCCAGCCCGGGACAGGGGTCACAGATACGCAGTATTTT.

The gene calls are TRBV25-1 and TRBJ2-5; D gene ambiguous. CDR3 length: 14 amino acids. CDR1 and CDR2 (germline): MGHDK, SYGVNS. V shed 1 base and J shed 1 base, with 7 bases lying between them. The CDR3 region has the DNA TGTGCCAGCAGTGAATCGGGCAGCCAAGAGACCCAGTACTTC. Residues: CASSESGSQETQYF.